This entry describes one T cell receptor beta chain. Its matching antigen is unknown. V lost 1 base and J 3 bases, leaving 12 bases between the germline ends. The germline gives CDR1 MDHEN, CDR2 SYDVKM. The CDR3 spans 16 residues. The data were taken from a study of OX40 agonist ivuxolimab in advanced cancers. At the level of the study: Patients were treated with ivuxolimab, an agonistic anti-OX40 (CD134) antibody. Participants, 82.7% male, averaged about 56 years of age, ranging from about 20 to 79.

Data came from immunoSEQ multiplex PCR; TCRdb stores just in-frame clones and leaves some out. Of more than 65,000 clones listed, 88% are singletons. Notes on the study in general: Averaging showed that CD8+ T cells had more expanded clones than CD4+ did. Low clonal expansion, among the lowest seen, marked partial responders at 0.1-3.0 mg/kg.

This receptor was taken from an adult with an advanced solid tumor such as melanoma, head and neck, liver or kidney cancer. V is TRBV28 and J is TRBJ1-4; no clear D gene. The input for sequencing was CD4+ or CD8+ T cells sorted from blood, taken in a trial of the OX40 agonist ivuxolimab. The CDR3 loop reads CASSLFGKGANEKLFF. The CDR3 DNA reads TGTGCCAGCAGTTTATTTGGGAAGGGAGCTAATGAAAAACTGTTTTTT. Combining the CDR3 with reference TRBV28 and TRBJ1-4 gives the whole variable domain DVKVTQSSRYLVKRTGEKVFLECVQDMDHENMFWYRQDPGLGLRLIYFSYDVKMKEKGDIPEGYSVSREKKERFSLILESASTNQTSMYLCASSLFGKGANEKLFFGSGTQLSVL.